This is a list of T cell receptor beta chains from one sample in a study of lymphopenia after photon versus proton radiotherapy. Here immunoSEQ multiplex PCR was the method, and the copy in TCRdb shows in-frame clones only, minus some. Here the sample spans roughly 7,300 clones, roughly 91% being singletons. The source was peripheral blood, collected from a patient treated with photon-based radiotherapy. The receptors were sampled from a man aged 60 to 69 with cholangiocarcinoma. Both conserved end residues are part of each CDR3. The order of the fields is clone size, V gene, J gene, D gene, CDR3 DNA, CDR3 protein. The D gene is left open where the match is weak. The size entry is marked missing in some rows and otherwise reads once, few, many or a size class.

.,TRBV19,TRBJ2-5,TRBD1,TGTGCCAGTAGTATAGCGGGGACAGGCCAAGAGACCCAGTACTTC,CASSIAGTGQETQYF
.,TRBV28,TRBJ2-3,TRBD2,TGTGCCAGCAGTCCTATCGGGCGGGAGTCCCCAGATACGCAGTATTTT,CASSPIGRESPDTQYF
.,TRBV2,TRBJ1-5,.,TGTGCCAGCAGCGACCCACAGGGAATCCGGGGTCAGCCCCAGCATTTT,CASSDPQGIRGQPQHF
.,TRBV7-3,TRBJ2-1,.,TGTGCCAGCAGCTCCGGGACAATTAATCAGCCTGAGCAGTTCTTC,CASSSGTINQPEQFF
.,TRBV20-1,TRBJ2-3,.,TGCAGTGCCCAGGTTGAAGATACGCAGTATTTT,CSAQVEDTQYF
.,TRBV7-6,TRBJ1-1,.,TGTGCCAGCAGCTTAGAAGGGGGGAACACTGAAGCTTTCTTT,CASSLEGGNTEAFF
.,TRBV19,TRBJ1-1,.,TGTGCCAGTAGTATTCTACAGGGAGACACTGAAGCTTTCTTT,CASSILQGDTEAFF
.,TRBV7-8,TRBJ2-2,.,TGTGCCAGCAGCTTAGGCCCCGTCAGCGCGACGAACACCGGGGAGCTGTTTTTT,CASSLGPVSATNTGELFF
.,TRBV19,TRBJ2-7,.,TGTGCCAGTAGTATTGGTATAGGGGCCTACGAGCAGTACTTC,CASSIGIGAYEQYF
.,TRBV4-2,TRBJ1-2,.,TGTGCCAGCAGCCAAGATGGGCGGTCTAACTATGGCTACACCTTC,CASSQDGRSNYGYTF
.,TRBV6-6,TRBJ2-3,.,TGTGCCAGCAGTTACTCGGCAGGGGTGCTCACAGATACGCAGTATTTT,CASSYSAGVLTDTQYF
.,TRBV6-6,TRBJ1-4,.,TGTGCCAGCAGGGGTAGCGTGGCGGCTAATGAAAAACTGTTTTTT,CASRGSVAANEKLFF
.,TRBV28,TRBJ2-5,.,TGTGCCAGCAGTTTGCAGGGACACCTCCAAGAGACCCAGTACTTC,CASSLQGHLQETQYF
once,TRBV28,TRBJ2-3,TRBD2,TGTGCCAGCAGTTTTCTAGGGGGACTGGCGGGGGGGCCAGATACGCAGTATTTT,CASSFLGGLAGGPDTQYF
.,TRBV19,TRBJ2-7,.,TGTGCCAGTAGTATTGGGGGACACAGCCACGAGCAGTACTTC,CASSIGGHSHEQYF
once,TRBV5-1,TRBJ1-1,TRBD1,TGCGCCAGCAGCTTGGCGGGACAGGGAGGTTTAGGAGCTTTCTTT,CASSLAGQGGLGAFF
.,TRBV5-6,TRBJ2-7,TRBD1,TGTGCCAGCAGCCCCGGGACAGGACTAACCTACGAGCAGTACTTC,CASSPGTGLTYEQYF
.,TRBV18,TRBJ2-4,TRBD1,TGTGCCAGCTCACCGGGACAGGGGGGGAACATTCAGTACTTC,CASSPGQGGNIQYF
.,TRBV19,TRBJ1-5,.,TGTGCCAGTAGTATCCCGTTAGAGGGTAATCAGCCCCAGCATTTT,CASSIPLEGNQPQHF
.,TRBV27,TRBJ1-1,TRBD1,TGTGCCAGCAGTGAGGACAGGGGGCGGGAAGCTTTCTTT,CASSEDRGREAFF
once,TRBV11-3,TRBJ2-5,.,TGTGCCAGCAGCACCAGGACGGAAACCGAATTCATTGGGACCCAGTACTTC,CASSTRTETEFIGTQYF
.,TRBV20-1,TRBJ2-7,.,TGCAGTGCTAGCTCACAATACGAGCAGTACTTC,CSASSQYEQYF
once,TRBV7-9,TRBJ2-5,.,TGTGCCAGCAGCTTAGAGGTCAGAGGAGAGACCCAGTACTTC,CASSLEVRGETQYF
once,TRBV28,TRBJ2-3,.,TGTGCCAGCAGTTCTTTCCGGAGGACAGATACGCAGTATTTT,CASSSFRRTDTQYF
.,TRBV19,TRBJ2-7,TRBD1,TGTGCCAGTAGTAAAGGACAGGGAAACGGTTACGAGCAGTACTTC,CASSKGQGNGYEQYF
.,TRBV4-3,TRBJ2-5,TRBD2,TGCGCCAGCAGCCCACTAGCGGGGGCCCAAGAGACCCAGTACTTC,CASSPLAGAQETQYF
.,TRBV5-1,TRBJ2-3,.,TGCGCCAGCAGCGTGGACCAATTCACAGATACGCAGTATTTT,CASSVDQFTDTQYF
.,TRBV7-9,TRBJ1-3,.,TGTGCCAGCAGCTTAGTACCCAGCTCTGGAAACACCATATATTTT,CASSLVPSSGNTIYF
once,TRBV18,TRBJ2-5,.,TGTGCCAGCTCACCACCGGAAGAGACCCAGTACTTC,CASSPPEETQYF
.,TRBV7-8,TRBJ1-4,.,TGTGCCAGCAGCTTAGCAGGGGTGGGGGAAAAACTGTTTTTT,CASSLAGVGEKLFF
once,TRBV5-4,TRBJ1-2,.,TGTGCCAGCAGCTTAGGACAGCTTAACTATGGCTACACCTTC,CASSLGQLNYGYTF
.,TRBV20-1,TRBJ2-5,.,TGCAGTGCTAGAGAACCGGAGACCCAGTACTTC,CSAREPETQYF
few,TRBV7-9,TRBJ1-2,.,TGTGCCAGCAGGGTGGGTTCTGATGGCTACACCTTC,CASRVGSDGYTF
once,TRBV7-2,TRBJ2-5,TRBD1,TGTGCCAGCAGCCACGATAGGGACAGACTCCAAGAGACCCAGTACTTC,CASSHDRDRLQETQYF
.,TRBV28,TRBJ2-1,TRBD1,TGTGCCAGCAGTTCCCAGACAGGGGGTCGTCAGTTCTTC,CASSSQTGGRQFF
.,TRBV18,TRBJ1-5,.,TGTGCCAGCTCACAAATTTCCGGTTTTAGCAATCAGCCCCAGCATTTT,CASSQISGFSNQPQHF
.,TRBV11-2,TRBJ2-1,TRBD1,TGTGCCAGCAGCTTAACAGGGGGTTTGGGCCATGAGCAGTTCTTC,CASSLTGGLGHEQFF
.,TRBV19,TRBJ2-5,TRBD2,TGTGCCAGTAGTACCCACATAGCGGGAGGAGGCCAAGAGACCCAGTACTTC,CASSTHIAGGGQETQYF
few,TRBV28,TRBJ1-5,.,TGTGCCAGCAACCCCAAAAGGGGGTTCGGGAATCAGCCCCAGCATTTT,CASNPKRGFGNQPQHF
once,TRBV28,TRBJ1-5,.,TGTGCCAGCAGTTTATATGGGGCAGTCTATAGCAATCAGCCCCAGCATTTT,CASSLYGAVYSNQPQHF
.,TRBV28,TRBJ1-2,TRBD1,TGTGCCAGCAGTTTAACAAAAGGGGGCTTTACCTATGGCTACACCTTC,CASSLTKGGFTYGYTF